This T cell receptor (beta chain) is from a study of shared clonotypes between healthy human individuals. Study-wide context: Every donor yielded three CD4 naive, three CD4 memory, two CD8 naive and one CD8 memory plate.

Every donor, a Caucasian adult, lived in Nashville, Tennessee. Using immunoSEQ multiplex PCR, the repertoire was profiled, and TCRdb retains in-frame clones only, with some absent. The sample yields over 300,000 clones, roughly 91% seen once. CDR3 size: 15 residues. The germline V gene has CDR1 SNHLY and CDR2 FYNNEI. With 7 bases clipped from V and 4 bases from J, the junction kept 8 bases outside the gene matches. Sequencing was carried out using memory CD8+ T cells sorted from blood. This sample's subset: CD45RO+ cells pooled with CCR7-negative TemRA cells. The source of this sequence is a young man in good health. The V call is TRBV2, the J call TRBJ2-3, with 10 bases lining up with TRBD2. CDR3 sequence: CASISSGGLADTQYF. CDR3 nucleotide sequence: TGTGCCAGCATATCTAGCGGGGGACTCGCAGATACGCAGTATTTT.